This passage covers 25 T cell receptor beta chains from one sample sequenced in a study of T cells in Graves' hyperthyroidism and ophthalmopathy (dated by TCRdb to between 2018 and 2021). Receptor amplification or capture employed multiplex PCR. The instrument was an Illumina HiSeq 2000. TCR beta CDR3 regions were amplified from RNA transcripts. The first round of RT-PCR for the TCR CDR3 was performed with the HTBI primer set and the Qiagen OneStep RT-PCR kit. In-frame beta chains were kept once TCRdb had trimmed the public reads at Q25 with fastp and called clones with MiXCR. Rows are unified per CDR3 protein, each entry keeping the most common DNA and genes. This sample gives 300,000 to 350,000 distinct CDR3 sequences in total; around 18% of them show up just once. Clones ranked in the top ten supply 15% of the sample. The source material was blood. All receptors come from a woman aged 40 to 49 with Graves' ophthalmopathy.

This clonotype has at least ten counts. V usage is TRBV6-2 or TRBV6-3 and J usage is TRBJ2-4, with 8 bases matching TRBD2. Germline V gene data show CDR1 as MNHEY and CDR2 as SVGEGT. This CDR3 has 16 residues. After removal of 6 bases from V and 1 base from J, the junction contained 8 bases not matched to a gene. CDR3 amino acids: CASRKVAGSAKNIQYF. Here the CDR3 DNA reads TGTGCCAGCAGGAAGGTAGCGGGATCGGCCAAAAACATTCAGTACTTC.

This clonotype was seen many times. The rearrangement joins TRBV3-1 to TRBJ2-2; weak D call: TRBD1 (7 bases). Germline lookup yields CDR1 LGHDT and CDR2 YNNKEL (reference sequence). The ends were cut back, 4 bases at V and 5 bases at J, with 20 bases in the middle. The CDR3 contains 17 residues. For the CDR3, the DNA is TGTGCCAGCAGCCCCCCAGGGGGAGGCCGAGGGACCGGGGAGCTGTTTTTT. Protein product: CASSPPGGGRGTGELFF. Full variable domain (outside the CDR3, taken from reference TRBV3-1 and TRBJ2-2): DTAVSQTPKYLVTQMGNDKSIKCEQNLGHDTMYWYKQDSKKFLKIMFSYNNKELIINETVPNRFSPKSPDKAHLNLHINSLELGDSAVYFCASSPPGGGRGTGELFFGEGSRLTVL.

The table lists this clonotype with many counts. The chain carries TRBV25-1 and TRBJ2-7; tentative D call: TRBD1 (7 bases). CDR1 is MGHDK and CDR2 is SYGVNS in the germline V gene. V lost 10 bases to trimming and J lost 3 bases, with 16 bases between them. This CDR3 has 13 amino acids. The CDR3 sequence: CATRGAGNYEQYF. The DNA of the CDR3 is TGTGCCACCAGGGGGGCAGGAAACTACGAGCAGTACTTC.

This clonotype was seen many times. V is TRBV15 and J is TRBJ2-7, with D unresolved. This CDR3 spans 16 amino acids. The germline V and J ends were trimmed by 0 bases and 3 bases, with 15 bases remaining between them. The V gene's germline CDR1 is LNHNV and CDR2 YYDKDF (reference sequence). DNA of the CDR3: TGTGCCACCAGCAGAGATCCAGTGGGCAGAAACTACGAGCAGTACTTC. This encodes CATSRDPVGRNYEQYF.

This clonotype was recorded many times. The chain employs TRBV2 and TRBJ1-5, with unresolved D. Germline CDR1 SNHLY, CDR2 FYNNEI. Trimming left V 4 bases short and J 5 bases short, with 9 bases between. The CDR3 is 13 amino acids. The CDR3 DNA is TGTGCCAGCAGTGGCAGGTCCGATCAGCCCCAGCATTTT. Residues: CASSGRSDQPQHF. Complete variable domain (other parts from reference TRBV2 and TRBJ1-5): EPEVTQTPSHQVTQMGQEVILRCVPISNHLYFYWYRQILGQKVEFLVSFYNNEISEKSEIFDDQFSVERPDGSNFTLKIRSTKLEDSAMYFCASSGRSDQPQHFGDGTRLSIL.

This clonotype was recorded many times. Because the CDR3's place on the DNA is in doubt, the DNA is left out and the CDR3 is given as listed by TCRdb. The chain has TRBV12-3 or TRBV12-4 and TRBJ2-7; the table's TRBD1 call for D was not verified on the DNA. Counting both end residues, the CDR3 totals 14 amino acids. The CDR3 here is CASSFVGSGAFQYF.

There are many counts of this clonotype. V gene TRBV20-1 combines with J gene TRBJ2-7, with 8 bases identical to TRBD2. This CDR3 has 18 amino acids. Trimming cost V 3 bases and J 2 bases; bases outside gene matches: 18. CDR1 DFQATT and CDR2 SNEGSKA come from the germline V gene (reference sequence). The CDR3 DNA reads as TGCAGTGCTAGTCCCCTAAGCCGTAGCGGGATGGGGGCCTACGAGCAGTACTTC. Translated: CSASPLSRSGMGAYEQYF.

At least ten counts were recorded for this clonotype. V usage is TRBV19 and J usage is TRBJ2-6; unclear D gene. V lost 7 bases, J lost 0 bases, and 16 bases lay in between. The CDR3 is 17 amino acids. Per germline, CDR1 LNHDA and CDR2 SQIVND (reference sequence). The CDR3 DNA is TGTGCCAGTACCCCCGGACGAGGCTTCTCTGGGGCCAACGTCCTGACTTTC. Protein product: CASTPGRGFSGANVLTF.

Many counts were recorded for this clonotype. The V and J genes are TRBV20-1 and TRBJ2-7; 11 bases are a match to TRBD2. Germline V gives CDR1 DFQATT, CDR2 SNEGSKA (reference sequence). This CDR3 spans 18 amino acids. Germline trimming cut 1 base from V and 2 bases from J; bases unmatched to any gene: 13. The DNA for the CDR3 is TGCAGTGCTAGAGTTGGCCCTTTGGATAGCGGGAGGGCCTACGAGCAGTACTTC. Its translation is CSARVGPLDSGRAYEQYF.

This clonotype was seen ten or more times. The V and J genes are TRBV7-8 and TRBJ2-7; no clear D. CDR1 is SGHVS and CDR2 is FQNEAQ in the germline V gene. The CDR3 runs 12 residues. V was cut by 6 bases and J by 5 bases, with 11 bases left in between. CDR3 coding DNA: TGTGCCAGCAGACTTCGTTCCGACGAGCAGTACTTC. Its protein product is CASRLRSDEQYF.

This clonotype was seen ten or more times. The rearrangement joins TRBV29-1 to TRBJ2-3; 7 bases align to TRBD1. After removal of 3 bases from V and 7 bases from J, the junction contained 4 bases not matched to a gene. In germline, CDR1 is SQVTM, CDR2 ANQGSEA. CDR3 length: 12 amino acids. The CDR3 coding sequence is TGCAGCGTTGAGGCACAGGGGTATACGCAGTATTTT. Translating it yields CSVEAQGYTQYF.

At least ten counts were recorded for this clonotype. V and J are TRBV7-9 and TRBJ2-6, with 7 bases that match TRBD1. Germline assignment: CDR1 SEHNR and CDR2 FQNEAQ (reference sequence). Unmatched junction bases numbered 4, after V lost 5 bases and J lost 3 bases. The length of the CDR3 is 15 residues. CDR3 DNA: TGTGCCAGCAGCCGTCGGGACAGTGGGGCCAACGTCCTGACTTTC. This sequence encodes CASSRRDSGANVLTF.

This clonotype came up many times. The CDR3 nucleotides are TGTGCCAGCAGCTCTCAGCGGGAGGGCCTCACCTACGAGCAGTACTTC. Its protein product is CASSSQREGLTYEQYF. This rearrangement joins TRBV7-9 to TRBJ2-7; 10 nucleotides align to TRBD2. Germline assignment: CDR1 SEHNR and CDR2 FQNEAQ (reference sequence). The length of the CDR3 is 16 residues. V was pared by 4 bases and J by 2 bases, with 8 bases of the junction left unmatched.

This clonotype was seen at least ten times. This sequence joins TRBV11-2 and TRBJ2-7; D perhaps matches TRBD2 (6 bases). V lost 5 bases and J 6 bases, leaving 8 bases between the germline ends. Germline assignment: CDR1 SGHAT and CDR2 FQNNGV. The CDR3 extends over 11 amino acids. The CDR3 protein is CASSPGVEQYF. The CDR3 DNA sequence: TGTGCCAGCAGCCCGGGGGTCGAGCAGTACTTC. The entire variable domain, with the rest obtained from reference TRBV11-2 and TRBJ2-7, is as follows: EAGVAQSPRYKIIEKRQSVAFWCNPISGHATLYWYQQILGQGPKLLIQFQNNGVVDDSQLPKDRFSAERLKGVDSTLKIQPAKLEDSAVYLCASSPGVEQYFGPGTRLTVT.

This clonotype has ten or more counts. The chain has TRBV28 and TRBJ2-7; 9 nucleotides agree with TRBD2. The length of the CDR3 is 15 residues. Per germline, CDR1 MDHEN and CDR2 SYDVKM. Germline trimming cut 11 bases from V and 3 bases from J; bases unmatched to any gene: 14. CDR3 DNA: TGTGCCGGCCGTAAAGCGGGAGGCTCCTACTACGAGCAGTACTTC. It yields the protein CAGRKAGGSYYEQYF.

This clonotype was observed many times. V and J are TRBV27 and TRBJ1-2; 8 nucleotides line up with TRBD1. The CDR3 is made up of 12 amino acids. Trimming at V came to 8 bases and at J to 6 bases, leaving 5 bases not matched to a gene. CDR1 is MNHEY and CDR2 is SMNVEV in the germline V gene (reference sequence). The CDR3 DNA sequence: TGTGCCAGCCAGGGGGCTTACGATGGCTACACCTTC. Translation: CASQGAYDGYTF.

The chain recombines TRBV28 with TRBJ2-7; the match to TRBD2 covers 11 bases. Germline V gene lookup returns CDR1 MDHEN and CDR2 SYDVKM. V was pared by 5 bases and J by 2 bases, with 5 bases of the junction left unmatched. There are 15 residues in the CDR3. DNA for the CDR3: TGTGCCAGCAGTCGCATAGCGGGAGGGACCTACGAGCAGTACTTC. Translated: CASSRIAGGTYEQYF. Using reference TRBV28 and TRBJ2-7 for the parts outside the CDR3, the full variable domain is DVKVTQSSRYLVKRTGEKVFLECVQDMDHENMFWYRQDPGLGLRLIYFSYDVKMKEKGDIPEGYSVSREKKERFSLILESASTNQTSMYLCASSRIAGGTYEQYFGPGTRLTVT.

This clonotype was seen repeatedly, ten times or more. This chain links TRBV7-6 with TRBJ2-2; D unresolved. Trimming removed 2 bases from V and 3 bases from J, with 10 bases in between. Germline loops: CDR1 SGHVS, CDR2 FNYEAQ. The CDR3 is 15 residues long. CDR3 protein: CASSLILGYTGELFF. The CDR3 nucleotides are TGTGCCAGCAGCTTAATTCTAGGGTACACCGGGGAGCTGTTTTTT. The variable domain in full, with the rest retrieved from reference TRBV7-6 and TRBJ2-2, is GAGVSQSPRYKVTKRGQDVALRCDPISGHVSLYWYRQALGQGPEFLTYFNYEAQQDKSGLPNDRFSAERPEGSISTLTIQRTEQRDSAMYRCASSLILGYTGELFFGEGSRLTVL.

For this clonotype: It may be a read error: a sequence one base away is much more abundant. This CDR3 is CASSQPGISNQPQHF. For the CDR3, the DNA is TGTGCCAGCAGCCAACCCGGGATAAGCAATCAGCCCCAGCATTTT. The rearrangement joins TRBV14 to TRBJ1-5; D gene uncertain. CDR3 length: 15 amino acids. With 2 bases removed from V and 1 base from J, the gap between germline ends came to 9 bases. Germline CDR1 is SGHDN and CDR2 is FVKESK.

The chain employs TRBV29-1 and TRBJ2-3; TRBD1 or TRBD2 may be the D gene (6 bases each). Per the germline V gene, CDR1 is SQVTM and CDR2 is ANQGSEA. Trimming removed 0 bases from V and 1 base from J, with 14 bases in between. CDR3 length: 16 residues. Here the CDR3 DNA reads TGCAGCGTTGAAGATTGGCAGGAGGGGGGCACAGATACGCAGTATTTT. It codes for CSVEDWQEGGTDTQYF.

With respect to this clonotype: This may come from a read error, since a much larger clone is one base off. V is TRBV13 and J is TRBJ1-2; D remains ambiguous. The V gene's germline CDR1 is PRHDT and CDR2 FYEKMQ (reference sequence). The CDR3 consists of 15 residues. This CDR3 reads CVSSLGIKANYGYTF. CDR3 sequence (DNA): TGTGTCAGCAGCTTAGGTATCAAAGCTAACTATGGCTACACCTTC.

This clonotype has a count of ten or more. CDR3 sequence (DNA): TGTGCCAGCAGCGTAGACGGACAGGGGGACTTGTATGGCTACACCTTC. Encoded protein: CASSVDGQGDLYGYTF. The genes are TRBV9 and TRBJ1-2; the match to TRBD1 covers 10 bases. Germline lookup yields CDR1 SGDLS and CDR2 YYNGEE. The V gene end was trimmed by 0 bases and the J gene end by 5 bases; junction bases not matched to a gene: 7. This CDR3 contains 16 residues.

This clonotype appeared many times. The chain couples TRBV24-1 to TRBJ1-1; D unresolved. The CDR3 contains 11 residues. V was clipped by 1 base and J by 10 bases, with 6 bases between them. Germline values: CDR1 KGHDR, CDR2 SFDVKD. In DNA, the CDR3 is TGTGCCACCAGTGATTTTGGGGTAGCTTTCTTT. It is translated as CATSDFGVAFF.

At least ten counts were recorded for this clonotype. This chain joins TRBV2 and TRBJ2-6; D ambiguous. CDR1 SNHLY and CDR2 FYNNEI come from the germline V gene. The V and J ends lost 5 bases and 0 bases respectively, with 8 bases between them. The CDR3 runs 15 residues. In DNA, the CDR3 is TGTGCCAGCAGTACCACGGGCTCTGGGGCCAACGTCCTGACTTTC. It yields the protein CASSTTGSGANVLTF.

This clonotype has a count of ten or more. This chain joins TRBV29-1 and TRBJ2-5; 8 bases are shared with TRBD2. The V gene end was trimmed by 2 bases and the J gene end by 4 bases; junction bases not matched to a gene: 9. Germline CDR1 reads SQVTM; CDR2 reads ANQGSEA. CDR3 size: 15 residues. The DNA of the CDR3 is TGCAGCGTTGAACCAGAGCGGGGGCGGGGAGAGACCCAGTACTTC. Protein product: CSVEPERGRGETQYF.